The present T cell receptor (beta chain) was sequenced within a study of identical twins. The study, taken as a whole, reports: Conclusions came from cross-sectional statistical analysis, not from following the same donors.

Template switching, a step in the protocol, added a universal primer site, and cDNA carried unique molecular identifiers. TCRdb reanalysed the 5' RACE reads using MiXCR and keeps one entry per CDR3 protein. The table shows 1.5 million to 2 million distinct CDR3 sequences, with roughly a third occurring only once. With respect to this clonotype: Its antigen is not identified.

The CDR3 length is 15 residues. Germline assignment: CDR1 SEHNR and CDR2 FQNEAQ (reference sequence). V lost 5 bases to trimming and J lost 1 base, with 14 bases between them. J is TRBJ1-1 and V is TRBV7-9, with D unclear. Sequenced sample: cord blood. The source of this sequence is a newborn girl in good health. CDR3 amino acids: CASSGPTRGNTEAFF. The CDR3 DNA reads as TGTGCCAGCAGCGGACCCACCCGGGGGAACACTGAAGCTTTCTTT.